These 15 T cell receptor beta chains share one sample of origin, sequenced in a study of blood T cell repertoires in COVID-19. The repertoire was sequenced with immunoSEQ multiplex PCR; TCRdb's copy has only in-frame clones and lacks some. The sample contains approximately 300,000 clones, about nine tenths of which appear only once. The sequenced sample was PBMCs or T cells enriched from blood (not recorded which). The origin of the receptors is a woman between 18 and 30 years old who had recovered from COVID-19.

The chain is built from TRBV11-2 and TRBJ2-3; no reliable D call. Germline CDR1 is SGHAT and CDR2 is FQNNGV. Trimming removed 1 base at V and 2 bases at J, with 10 bases between. The CDR3 has 15 residues. This chain's CDR3 is CASSLALQYTDTQYF. For the CDR3, the DNA is TGTGCCAGCAGCTTAGCCTTACAGTACACAGATACGCAGTATTTT.

V usage is TRBV13 and J usage is TRBJ2-5; 8 positions match TRBD2. With 6 bases clipped from V and 1 base from J, the junction kept 4 bases outside the gene matches. There are 14 residues in the CDR3. From germline, CDR1 is PRHDT and CDR2 FYEKMQ (reference sequence). Written as DNA, the CDR3 is TGTGCCAGCAGAAGTAGCGGGACCCAAGAGACCCAGTACTTC. Residues: CASRSSGTQETQYF.

The rearrangement links TRBV5-6 to TRBJ2-3; 8 nucleotides match TRBD1. Germline loops: CDR1 SGHDT, CDR2 YYEEEE. This CDR3 is built from 13 residues. The ends lost 1 base at V and 7 bases at J; junction bases unmatched: 2. CDR3 coding DNA: TGTGCCAGCAGCTTGCAGGGGGCGCATACGCAGTATTTT. Translating gives CASSLQGAHTQYF.

The rearrangement joins TRBV27 to TRBJ2-1; D may be TRBD2 (7 bases). The CDR3 covers 18 residues. The germline V and J ends were trimmed by 3 bases and 0 bases, with 18 bases remaining between them. Germline V gene sequence: CDR1 MNHEY, CDR2 SMNVEV (reference sequence). The CDR3 region has the DNA TGTGCCAGCAGTTTTTCTACGGGGGGCTTTAGCTCCTACAATGAGCAGTTCTTC. This translates into CASSFSTGGFSSYNEQFF.

This clone has more than one count but fewer than ten. The chain employs TRBV6-4 and TRBJ2-7; tentative D call: TRBD2 (6 bases). With 6 bases removed from V and 6 bases from J, the gap between germline ends came to 15 bases. The germline V gene encodes CDR1 MRHNA and CDR2 SNTAGT. This CDR3 contains 13 residues. The CDR3 region has the DNA TGTGCCAGCAGCCTTCTAGCGAAAGGCGAGCAGTACTTC. It specifies CASSLLAKGEQYF.

The chain links TRBV10-1 to TRBJ2-3; a weak D match, TRBD2 (6 bases). CDR3 length equals 14 residues. The V gene's germline CDR1 is WNHNN and CDR2 SYGVQD (reference sequence). The germline V and J ends were trimmed by 3 bases and 2 bases, with 9 bases remaining between them. Here the CDR3 DNA reads TGCGCCAGCAGTGAAAGCGGGCCCACAGATACGCAGTATTTT. Translating gives CASSESGPTDTQYF.

The V gene is TRBV30, the J gene TRBJ1-2; 9 bases are shared with TRBD1. Germline CDR1 reads GTSNPN; CDR2 reads SVGIG (reference sequence). After removal of 4 bases from V and 5 bases from J, the junction contained 8 bases not matched to a gene. This CDR3 comprises 14 residues. Here the CDR3 reads CAWTAVTGGYGYTF. CDR3 nucleotide sequence: TGTGCCTGGACCGCCGTGACAGGGGGATATGGCTACACCTTC. Combining the CDR3 with reference TRBV30 and TRBJ1-2 gives the whole variable domain SQTIHQWPATLVQPVGSPLSLECTVEGTSNPNLYWYRQAAGRGLQLLFYSVGIGQISSEVPQNLSASRPQDRQFILSSKKLLLSDSGFYLCAWTAVTGGYGYTFGSGTRLTVV.

This clone showed up just a few times. The J gene is TRBJ2-2, the V gene TRBV28; TRBD1 is a possible D gene (7 bases). Germline CDR1 reads MDHEN; CDR2 reads SYDVKM. The CDR3 totals 14 residues. As DNA, the CDR3 is TGTGCGGCAGCAGGTGCAGGGGGGACCGGGGAGCTGTTTTTT. Its translation is CAAAGAGGTGELFF.

The genes are TRBV7-9 and TRBJ1-1; a weak D match, TRBD1 (5 bases). The CDR3 sequence is 15 residues long. CDR1 SEHNR and CDR2 FQNEAQ come from the germline V gene (reference sequence). V lost 1 base and J lost 6, with 15 bases in between. The CDR3 is CASSLDYPGRAEAFF. CDR3 coding DNA: TGTGCCAGCAGCTTAGACTATCCAGGGAGGGCTGAAGCTTTCTTT.

This clone has only one observation. The chain carries TRBV5-4 and TRBJ2-1, with 9 bases identical to TRBD1. The germline gives CDR1 SGHNT, CDR2 YYREEE (reference sequence). The trim removed 4 bases at V and 4 bases at J, leaving 6 bases unmatched. The CDR3 is 15 residues long. The CDR3 DNA is TGTGCCAGCAGCGTGCCGGGACAGGGATACAATGAGCAGTTCTTC. Its protein is CASSVPGQGYNEQFF.

The chain recombines TRBV5-1 with TRBJ2-3; 11 positions agree with TRBD1. This CDR3 comprises 17 residues. V shed 3 bases and J 2 bases; nucleotides not matched to a gene: 8. The germline V gene encodes CDR1 SGHRS and CDR2 YFSETQ. CDR3 coding DNA: TGCGCCAGCAGCTCCGCCGGACAGGGGGCCGCCACAGATACGCAGTATTTT. Protein product: CASSSAGQGAATDTQYF.

The chain links TRBV30 to TRBJ1-2; D possibly corresponds to TRBD1 (6 bases). CDR3 length: 13 residues. Trimming removed 0 bases at V and 8 bases at J, with 13 bases between. Germline V gene sequence: CDR1 GTSNPN, CDR2 SVGIG (reference sequence). The CDR3 DNA is TGTGCCTGGAGTGTACTGGGGACACAAGGCTACACCTTC. It codes for CAWSVLGTQGYTF.

Turning to this clone: This sample also contains other DNA sequences that code for the same CDR3. The V gene is TRBV12-3 or TRBV12-4, the J gene TRBJ2-5; D is undetermined. The CDR3 spans 11 residues. Trimming left V 3 bases short and J 5 bases short, with 4 bases between. CDR3 protein: CASSFRETQYF. The CDR3 DNA reads as TGTGCCAGCAGTTTCCGGGAGACCCAGTACTTC.

V is TRBV9 and J is TRBJ1-3; 9 bases fit TRBD1. The CDR3 sequence is 15 residues long. The V gene's germline CDR1 is SGDLS and CDR2 YYNGEE. V lost 3 bases, J lost 0 bases, and 1 base stayed unmatched. CDR3 DNA sequence: TGTGCCAGCAGCGAGACAGGGGGCTCTGGAAACACCATATATTTT. Protein sequence: CASSETGGSGNTIYF.

V gene TRBV10-3 combines with J gene TRBJ1-2, with 12 bases aligning to TRBD1. This CDR3 is 16 amino acids long. Germline V CDR1 and CDR2: ENHRY, SYGVKD. Trimming at V came to 0 bases and at J to 9 bases, leaving 8 bases not matched to a gene. Here the CDR3 DNA reads TGTGCCATCAGTGAGTCAACCGGGACAGGGGGCAGGAGCTACACCTTC. It codes for CAISESTGTGGRSYTF.